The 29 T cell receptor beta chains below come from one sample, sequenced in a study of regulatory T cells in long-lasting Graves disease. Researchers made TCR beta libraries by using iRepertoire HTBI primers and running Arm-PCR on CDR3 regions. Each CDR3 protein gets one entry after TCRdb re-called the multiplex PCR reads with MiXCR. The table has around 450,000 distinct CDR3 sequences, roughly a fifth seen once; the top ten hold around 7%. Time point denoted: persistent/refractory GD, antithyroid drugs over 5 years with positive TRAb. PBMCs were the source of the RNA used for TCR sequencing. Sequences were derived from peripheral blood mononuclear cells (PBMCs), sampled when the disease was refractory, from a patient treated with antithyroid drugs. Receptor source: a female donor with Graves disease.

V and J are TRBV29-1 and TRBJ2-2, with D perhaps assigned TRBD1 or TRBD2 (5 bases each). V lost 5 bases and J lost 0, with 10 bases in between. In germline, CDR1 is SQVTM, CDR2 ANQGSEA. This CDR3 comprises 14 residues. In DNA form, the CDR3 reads TGCAGCGTTCGAGGGACGGCGAACACCGGGGAGCTGTTTTTT. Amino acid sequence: CSVRGTANTGELFF.

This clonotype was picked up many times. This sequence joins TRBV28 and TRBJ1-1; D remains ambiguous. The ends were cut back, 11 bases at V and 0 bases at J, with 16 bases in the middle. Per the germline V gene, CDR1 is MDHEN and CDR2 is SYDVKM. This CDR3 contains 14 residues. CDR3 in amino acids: CAVRRSWVNTEAFF. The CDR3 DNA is TGTGCCGTGCGCCGATCTTGGGTGAACACTGAAGCTTTCTTT.

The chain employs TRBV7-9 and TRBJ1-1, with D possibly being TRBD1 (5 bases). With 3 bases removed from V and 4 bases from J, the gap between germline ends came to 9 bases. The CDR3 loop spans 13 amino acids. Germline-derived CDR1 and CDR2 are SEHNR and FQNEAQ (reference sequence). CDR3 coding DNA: TGTGCCAGCAGCTTGGGGGACCCCACTGAAGCTTTCTTT. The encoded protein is CASSLGDPTEAFF.

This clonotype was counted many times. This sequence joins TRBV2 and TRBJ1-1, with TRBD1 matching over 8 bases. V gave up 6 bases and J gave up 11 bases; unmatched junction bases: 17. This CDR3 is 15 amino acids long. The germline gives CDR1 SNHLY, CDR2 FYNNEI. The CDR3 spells CASSLGTGPLMVAFF. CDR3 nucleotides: TGTGCCAGCAGCTTAGGGACAGGACCCTTAATGGTGGCTTTCTTT.

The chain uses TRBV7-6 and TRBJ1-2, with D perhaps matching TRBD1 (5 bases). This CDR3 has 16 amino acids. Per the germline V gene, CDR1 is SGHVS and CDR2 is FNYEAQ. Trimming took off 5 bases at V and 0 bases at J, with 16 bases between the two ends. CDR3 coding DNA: TGTGCCAGCAGCCCCCAAAGGGGCAACTCTAACTATGGCTACACCTTC. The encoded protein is CASSPQRGNSNYGYTF.

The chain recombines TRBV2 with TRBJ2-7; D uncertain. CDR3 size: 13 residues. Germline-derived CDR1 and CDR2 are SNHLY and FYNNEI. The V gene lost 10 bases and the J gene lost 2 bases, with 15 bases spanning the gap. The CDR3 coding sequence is TGTGCCATCGGTCAGAAGGACCCCTACGAGCAGTACTTC. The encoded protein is CAIGQKDPYEQYF.

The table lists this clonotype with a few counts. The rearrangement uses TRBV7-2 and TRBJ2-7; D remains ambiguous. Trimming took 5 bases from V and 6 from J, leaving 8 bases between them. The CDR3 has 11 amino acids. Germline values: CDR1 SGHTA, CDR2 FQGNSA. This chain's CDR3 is CASSRTFEQYF. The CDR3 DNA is TGTGCCAGCAGCCGAACATTCGAGCAGTACTTC.

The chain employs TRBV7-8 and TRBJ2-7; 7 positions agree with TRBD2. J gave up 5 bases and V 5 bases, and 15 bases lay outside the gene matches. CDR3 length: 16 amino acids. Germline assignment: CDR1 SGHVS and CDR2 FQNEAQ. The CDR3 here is CASSPREATPLDEQYF. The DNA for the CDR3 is TGTGCCAGCAGCCCCCGGGAGGCTACACCTTTGGACGAGCAGTACTTC.

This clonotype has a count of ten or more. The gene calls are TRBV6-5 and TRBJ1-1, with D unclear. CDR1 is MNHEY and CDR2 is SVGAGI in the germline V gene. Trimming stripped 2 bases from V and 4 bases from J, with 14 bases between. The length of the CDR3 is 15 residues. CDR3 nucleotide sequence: TGTGCCAGCAGTTACGGCTACCTTACGGTCACTGAAGCTTTCTTT. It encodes CASSYGYLTVTEAFF.

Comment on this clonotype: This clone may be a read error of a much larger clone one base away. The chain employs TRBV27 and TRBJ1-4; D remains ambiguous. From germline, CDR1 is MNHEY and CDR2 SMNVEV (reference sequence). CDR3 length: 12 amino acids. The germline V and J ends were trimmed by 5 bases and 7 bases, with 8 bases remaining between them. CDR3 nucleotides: TGTGCCAGCAGTCCCCCTAGTGAAAAACTGTTTTTT. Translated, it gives CASSPPSEKLFF.

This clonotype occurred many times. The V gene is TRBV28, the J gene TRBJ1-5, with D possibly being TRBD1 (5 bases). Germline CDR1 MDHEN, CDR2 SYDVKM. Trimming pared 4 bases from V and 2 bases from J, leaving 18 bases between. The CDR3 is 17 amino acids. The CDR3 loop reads CASSWDGYSTGNQPQHF. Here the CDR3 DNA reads TGTGCCAGCAGTTGGGACGGATACTCGACGGGCAATCAGCCCCAGCATTTT.

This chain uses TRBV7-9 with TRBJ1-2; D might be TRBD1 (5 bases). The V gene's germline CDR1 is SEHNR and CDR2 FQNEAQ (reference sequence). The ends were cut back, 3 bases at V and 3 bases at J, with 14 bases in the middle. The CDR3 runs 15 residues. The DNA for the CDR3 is TGTGCCAGCAGCTTGGGAGCAGGGCCTCACTATGGCTACACCTTC. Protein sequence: CASSLGAGPHYGYTF.

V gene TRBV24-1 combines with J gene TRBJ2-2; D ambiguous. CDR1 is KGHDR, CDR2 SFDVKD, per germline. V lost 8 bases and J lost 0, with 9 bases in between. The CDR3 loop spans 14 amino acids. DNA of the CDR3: TGTGCCACCATGGATTTGGCGAACACCGGGGAGCTGTTTTTT. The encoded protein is CATMDLANTGELFF.

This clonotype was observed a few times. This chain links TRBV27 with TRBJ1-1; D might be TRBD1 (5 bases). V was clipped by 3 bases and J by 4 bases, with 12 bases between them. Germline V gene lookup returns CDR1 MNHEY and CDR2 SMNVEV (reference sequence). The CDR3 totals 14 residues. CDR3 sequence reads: CASSFGSGGTEAFF. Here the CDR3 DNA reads TGTGCCAGCAGTTTCGGGTCCGGGGGCACTGAAGCTTTCTTT.

The DNA for the CDR3 is TGCGCCAGCAGGAAAGTAAGAGGGTCCAGAAGGTTCTTTGGAAACACCATATATTTT. Its protein is CASRKVRGSRRFFGNTIYF. The chain is built from TRBV10-1 and TRBJ1-3; unclear D gene. This CDR3 contains 19 residues. Germline V gene lookup returns CDR1 WNHNN and CDR2 SYGVQD (reference sequence). The V end was cut by 6 bases, the J end by 3 bases, with 27 bases between.

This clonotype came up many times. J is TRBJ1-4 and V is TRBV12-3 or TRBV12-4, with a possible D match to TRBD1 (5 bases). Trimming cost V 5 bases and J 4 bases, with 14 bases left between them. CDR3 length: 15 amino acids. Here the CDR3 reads CASSPGTQDNEKLFF. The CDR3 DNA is TGTGCCAGCAGTCCCGGGACTCAAGATAATGAAAAACTGTTTTTT.

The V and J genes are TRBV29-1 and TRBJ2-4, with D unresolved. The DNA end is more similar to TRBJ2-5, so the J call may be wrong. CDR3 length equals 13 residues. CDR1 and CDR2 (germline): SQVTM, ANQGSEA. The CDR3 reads CSGSETKQETQYF. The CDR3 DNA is TGCAGCGGTTCTGAAACGAAGCAAGAGACCCAGTACTTC.

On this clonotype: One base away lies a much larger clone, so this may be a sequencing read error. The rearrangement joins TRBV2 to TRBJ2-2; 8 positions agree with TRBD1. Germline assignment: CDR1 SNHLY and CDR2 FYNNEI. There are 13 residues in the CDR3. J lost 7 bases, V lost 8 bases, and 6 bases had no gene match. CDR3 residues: CASGAGGIGELFF. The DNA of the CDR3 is TGTGCCAGCGGGGCAGGGGGCATCGGGGAGCTGTTTTTT.

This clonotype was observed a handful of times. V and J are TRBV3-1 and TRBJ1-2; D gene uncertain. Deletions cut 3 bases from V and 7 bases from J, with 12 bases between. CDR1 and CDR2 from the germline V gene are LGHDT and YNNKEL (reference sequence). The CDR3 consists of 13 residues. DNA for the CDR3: TGTGCCAGCAGCCACGAAGGGCTTCGTGGCTACACCTTC. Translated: CASSHEGLRGYTF.

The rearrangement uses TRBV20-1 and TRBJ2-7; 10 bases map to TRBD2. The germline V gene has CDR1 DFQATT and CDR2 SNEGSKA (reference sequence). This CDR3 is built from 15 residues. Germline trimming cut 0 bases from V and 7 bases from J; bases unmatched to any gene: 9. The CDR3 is CSARDPSGSPREQYF. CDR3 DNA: TGCAGTGCTAGAGACCCTAGCGGGAGCCCCAGAGAGCAGTACTTC.

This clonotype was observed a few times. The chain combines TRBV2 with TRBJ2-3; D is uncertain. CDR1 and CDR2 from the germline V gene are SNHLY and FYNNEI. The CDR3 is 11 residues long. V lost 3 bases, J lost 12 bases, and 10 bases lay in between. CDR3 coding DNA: TGTGCCAGCAGTGACTACCTCAACCAGTATTTT. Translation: CASSDYLNQYF.

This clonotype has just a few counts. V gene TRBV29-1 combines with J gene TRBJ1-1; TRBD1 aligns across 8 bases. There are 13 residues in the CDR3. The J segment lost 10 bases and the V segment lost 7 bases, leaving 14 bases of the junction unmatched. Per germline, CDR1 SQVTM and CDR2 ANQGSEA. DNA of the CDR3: TGCAGCGGCAGGGGGGGGACAGGCGGTTCAGCTTTCTTT. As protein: CSGRGGTGGSAFF.

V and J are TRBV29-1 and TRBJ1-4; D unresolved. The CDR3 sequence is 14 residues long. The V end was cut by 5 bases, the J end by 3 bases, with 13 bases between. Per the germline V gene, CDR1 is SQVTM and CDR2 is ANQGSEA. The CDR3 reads CSVREVGANEKLFF. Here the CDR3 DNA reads TGCAGCGTTCGGGAGGTCGGGGCTAATGAAAAACTGTTTTTT.

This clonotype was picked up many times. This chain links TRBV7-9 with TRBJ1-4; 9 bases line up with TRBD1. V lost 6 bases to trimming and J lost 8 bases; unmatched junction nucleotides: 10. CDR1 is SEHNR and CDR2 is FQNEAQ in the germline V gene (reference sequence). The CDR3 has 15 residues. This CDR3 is CASSIPGTGSEKLFF. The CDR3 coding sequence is TGTGCCAGCAGTATCCCCGGGACAGGGTCCGAAAAACTGTTTTTT.

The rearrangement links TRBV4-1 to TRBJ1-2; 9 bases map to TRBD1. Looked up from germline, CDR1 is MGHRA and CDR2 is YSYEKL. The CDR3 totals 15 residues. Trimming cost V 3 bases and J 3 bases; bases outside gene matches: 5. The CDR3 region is CASSQSDRGDYGYTF. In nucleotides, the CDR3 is TGCGCCAGCAGCCAGAGCGACAGGGGGGACTATGGCTACACCTTC.

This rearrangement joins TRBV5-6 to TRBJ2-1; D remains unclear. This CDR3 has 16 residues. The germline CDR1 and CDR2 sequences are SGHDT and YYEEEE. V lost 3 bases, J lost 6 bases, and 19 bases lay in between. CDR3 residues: CASSYPGLSPFNEQFF. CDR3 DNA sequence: TGTGCCAGCAGCTATCCGGGCCTGTCCCCCTTCAATGAGCAGTTCTTC.

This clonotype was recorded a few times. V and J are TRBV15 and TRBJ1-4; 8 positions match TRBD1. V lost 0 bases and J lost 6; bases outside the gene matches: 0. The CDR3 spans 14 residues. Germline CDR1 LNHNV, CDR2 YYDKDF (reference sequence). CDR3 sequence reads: CATSREQGDEKLFF. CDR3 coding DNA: TGTGCCACCAGCAGAGAACAGGGGGATGAAAAACTGTTTTTT.

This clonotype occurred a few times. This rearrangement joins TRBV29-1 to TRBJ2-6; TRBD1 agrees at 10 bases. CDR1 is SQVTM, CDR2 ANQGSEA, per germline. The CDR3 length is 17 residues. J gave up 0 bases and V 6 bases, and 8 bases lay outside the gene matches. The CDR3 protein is CSVLTGTGASGANVLTF. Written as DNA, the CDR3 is TGCAGCGTCCTTACCGGGACAGGGGCCTCTGGGGCCAACGTCCTGACTTTC.

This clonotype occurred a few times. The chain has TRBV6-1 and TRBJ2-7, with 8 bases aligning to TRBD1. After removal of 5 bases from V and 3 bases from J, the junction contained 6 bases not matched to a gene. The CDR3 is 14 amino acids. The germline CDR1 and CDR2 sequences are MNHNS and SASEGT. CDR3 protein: CASSTQGGLYEQYF. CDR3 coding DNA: TGTGCCAGCAGTACACAGGGGGGTCTCTACGAGCAGTACTTC.